This T cell receptor (beta chain) appears in the sequencing data of a study of PD-1 blockade in mismatch repair-deficient tumors. Here immunoSEQ multiplex PCR was the method, and the copy in TCRdb shows in-frame clones only, minus some. The sample records around 30,000 clones, more than 70% being singletons. There are 15 residues in the CDR3. V lost 2 bases, J lost 5 bases, and 8 bases stayed unmatched. CDR1 and CDR2 (germline): MNHEY, SMNVEV (reference sequence). The chain joins TRBV27 to TRBJ1-1, with TRBD1 identical over 7 bases. This receptor was taken from an adult with mismatch repair-deficient cancer. The sample in question was PBMCs, obtained approximately 6 weeks after starting pembrolizumab. The CDR3 loop is CASSLEGALGTEAFF. CDR3 bases: TGTGCCAGCAGTTTAGAGGGGGCGCTAGGTACTGAAGCTTTCTTT.